The sequence of this TCR beta chain was determined in a study of blood T cell repertoires in COVID-19. Measured with immunoSEQ multiplex PCR; TCRdb has only the in-frame clones, and not every one. The sample shows roughly 50,000 clones, 90% of them seen only once. The CDR3 runs to 13 residues. With 6 bases clipped from V and 12 bases from J, the junction kept 8 bases outside the gene matches. The germline CDR1 and CDR2 sequences are SNHLY and FYNNEI. The sequencing input was peripheral blood. This chain uses TRBV2 with TRBJ2-3; TRBD2 agrees at 11 bases. This TCR derives from a man in his 70s with acute or convalescent COVID-19. CDR3 region: CASRLAGVHSQYF. The CDR3 nucleotides are TGTGCCAGCAGACTAGCGGGGGTCCACTCCCAGTATTTT. Full variable domain (missing parts from reference TRBV2 and TRBJ2-3): EPEVTQTPSHQVTQMGQEVILRCVPISNHLYFYWYRQILGQKVEFLVSFYNNEISEKSEIFDDQFSVERPDGSNFTLKIRSTKLEDSAMYFCASRLAGVHSQYFGPGTRLTVL.